This T cell receptor beta chain was profiled in a study of CD8 T cells in ankylosing spondylitis. Germline V gene sequence: CDR1 KGHSH, CDR2 LQKENI. Trimming took off 0 bases at V and 1 base at J, with 1 base between the two ends. CDR3 length: 12 amino acids. Study results and caveats: Clones tied to disease were said to be significantly enriched in matched ankylosing spondylitis synovial fluid.

The sample holds many counts of this clonotype. The antigen is not known. One entry per CDR3 protein, called by TCRdb with MiXCR from the 5' RACE reads. Here the sample spans about 140,000 distinct CDR3 sequences, about 7.3% being singletons. The sample comprised blood, either unsorted or a sorted T cell fraction (not recorded which). J is TRBJ2-7 and V is TRBV18; no firm D call. This receptor was taken from a female donor with ankylosing spondylitis or in good health (not recorded which). This chain's CDR3 is CASSPPSYEQYF. Here the CDR3 DNA reads TGTGCCAGCTCACCACCGTCCTACGAGCAGTACTTC.